Listed here are 10 T cell receptor beta chains from one sample, sequenced in a study of OX40 agonist ivuxolimab in advanced cancers. The data were produced by immunoSEQ multiplex PCR, yet TCRdb's version contains in-frame clones alone and is incomplete. The data hold 75,000 or so clones, with more than 70% observed a single time. The sequencing used CD4+ or CD8+ T cells sorted from blood, collected in a trial of the OX40 agonist ivuxolimab. These receptors all stem from an adult with an advanced solid tumor such as melanoma, head and neck, liver or kidney cancer.

The chain is built from TRBV5-1 and TRBJ2-7; TRBD1 aligns across 8 bases. From germline, CDR1 is SGHRS and CDR2 YFSETQ. CDR3 size: 15 residues. The junction had 5 bases not matched to a gene; V was cut back by 0 bases and J by 3 bases. The CDR3 region is CASSLDGQGHYEQYF. The CDR3 nucleotides are TGCGCCAGCAGCTTGGATGGACAGGGACACTACGAGCAGTACTTC.

This sequence joins TRBV11-2 and TRBJ2-3; possible D gene TRBD2, 6 bases. The CDR3 is 15 amino acids. Germline assignment: CDR1 SGHAT and CDR2 FQNNGV. V was trimmed by 4 bases and J by 7 bases, leaving 18 bases between them. As DNA, the CDR3 is TGTGCCAGCAGCTATAAACGAATGGGGGGTCATACGCAGTATTTT. Amino acids: CASSYKRMGGHTQYF.

V and J are TRBV18 and TRBJ1-5; D possibly corresponds to TRBD1 (5 bases). V lost 3 bases to trimming and J lost 8 bases, with 23 bases between them. CDR1 and CDR2 (germline): KGHSH, LQKENI. The CDR3 is 17 amino acids. CDR3 sequence reads: CASSPMKRDGGMEPQHF. For the CDR3, the DNA is TGTGCCAGCTCACCCATGAAACGGGACGGAGGAATGGAGCCCCAGCATTTT.

V gene TRBV7-3 combines with J gene TRBJ1-2; perhaps TRBD1 as D (6 bases). With 1 base removed from V and 5 bases from J, the gap between germline ends came to 14 bases. The CDR3 has 15 amino acids. CDR1 is SGHTA, CDR2 FQGTGA, per germline. The CDR3 nucleotides are TGTGCCAGCAGCTTAAATCCAGGGGTGCCATATGGCTACACCTTC. This sequence encodes CASSLNPGVPYGYTF.

The gene calls are TRBV10-3 and TRBJ2-3; tentatively, D is TRBD2 (6 bases). CDR1 ENHRY and CDR2 SYGVKD come from the germline V gene. V was shortened by 4 bases and J by 1 base, with 9 bases between the two germline ends. The length of the CDR3 is 14 residues. The DNA for the CDR3 is TGTGCCATCAGTGTGACGGGAGGCACAGATACGCAGTATTTT. This sequence encodes CAISVTGGTDTQYF.

This sequence joins TRBV7-2 and TRBJ1-1; D is ambiguous. Trimming stripped 3 bases from V and 0 bases from J, with 5 bases between. The CDR3 is 13 amino acids. Per the germline V gene, CDR1 is SGHTA and CDR2 is FQGNSA. The CDR3 DNA is TGTGCCAGCAGCTTTGCGGTGAACACTGAAGCTTTCTTT. This codes for CASSFAVNTEAFF.

V is TRBV5-1 and J is TRBJ1-4; D is undetermined. V shed 2 bases and J shed 0 bases, with 5 bases lying between them. Germline loops: CDR1 SGHRS, CDR2 YFSETQ. This CDR3 is built from 14 residues. The CDR3 loop is CASSLGSTNEKLFF. CDR3 nucleotide sequence: TGCGCCAGCAGCTTAGGTTCAACTAATGAAAAACTGTTTTTT.

The V call is TRBV5-4, the J call TRBJ2-1, with 11 bases fitting TRBD2. Per germline, CDR1 SGHNT and CDR2 YYREEE (reference sequence). The CDR3 runs to 16 residues. The V segment lost 4 bases and the J segment 6 bases; nucleotides outside the gene matches: 9. Written as DNA, the CDR3 is TGTGCCAGCAGCGCGTCACTAGCGGGAGTAGTCAATGAGCAGTTCTTC. This translates into CASSASLAGVVNEQFF.

This clone was detected only once. CDR3 loop: CASSLGWDRDYGYTF. The CDR3 DNA is TGTGCCAGCAGTTTAGGTTGGGACAGGGACTATGGCTACACCTTC. The rearrangement links TRBV28 to TRBJ1-2; 9 nucleotides match TRBD1. Germline values: CDR1 MDHEN, CDR2 SYDVKM. J lost 3 bases, V lost 2 bases, and 4 bases had no gene match. This CDR3 region has 15 residues.

The chain combines TRBV7-6 with TRBJ1-5; no clear D gene. Trimming stripped 1 base from V and 4 bases from J, with 8 bases between. Germline V CDR1 and CDR2: SGHVS, FNYEAQ. The CDR3 is 14 residues long. The CDR3 loop is CASSLVPANQPQHF. The CDR3 DNA follows: TGTGCCAGCAGCTTAGTACCGGCAAATCAGCCCCAGCATTTT.